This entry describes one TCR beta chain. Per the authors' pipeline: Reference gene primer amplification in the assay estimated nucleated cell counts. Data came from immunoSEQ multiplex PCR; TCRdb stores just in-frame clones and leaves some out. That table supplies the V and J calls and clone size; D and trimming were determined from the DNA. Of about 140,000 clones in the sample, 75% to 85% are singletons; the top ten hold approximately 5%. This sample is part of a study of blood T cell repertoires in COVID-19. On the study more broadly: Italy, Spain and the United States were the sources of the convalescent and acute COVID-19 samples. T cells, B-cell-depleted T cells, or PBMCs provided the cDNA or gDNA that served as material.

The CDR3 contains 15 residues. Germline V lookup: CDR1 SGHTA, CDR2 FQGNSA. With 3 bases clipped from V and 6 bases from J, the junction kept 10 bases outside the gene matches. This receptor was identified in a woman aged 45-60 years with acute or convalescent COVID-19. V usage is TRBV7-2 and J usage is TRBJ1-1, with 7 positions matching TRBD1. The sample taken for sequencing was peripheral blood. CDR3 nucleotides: TGTGCCAGCAGCTTCTCCGGGACAGCACCTTCTGAAGCTTTCTTT. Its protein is CASSFSGTAPSEAFF. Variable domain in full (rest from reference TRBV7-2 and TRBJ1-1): GAGVSQSPSNKVTEKGKDVELRCDPISGHTALYWYRQSLGQGLEFLIYFQGNSAPDKSGLPSDRFSAERTGGSVSTLTIQRTQQEDSAVYLCASSFSGTAPSEAFFGQGTRLTVV.